This TCR beta chain originates from a study of blood T cell repertoires in COVID-19. Across the study: Some COVID-19 samples were acute and others convalescent; all came from the United States, Italy and Spain. T cells, B-cell-depleted T cells, or PBMCs supplied cDNA or gDNA.

Original processing methods: The authors estimated nucleated cell counts from reference gene primer amplification. Sequencing was performed with immunoSEQ multiplex PCR; in TCRdb, only in-frame clones are kept and a portion is missing. V, J and clone size reflect that table, while D and trimming were determined from the DNA. Of 130,000 to 150,000 clones detected, under 90% appear once; the ten largest clones hold approximately 9.5%. The CDR3 has 12 residues. V lost 11 bases, J lost 3 bases, and 10 bases lay in between. Germline CDR1 is MNHEY and CDR2 is SVGAGI. This clone was picked up one time. This chain links TRBV6-5 with TRBJ1-4; a possible D gene is TRBD1 (6 bases). This clonotype was sampled from an elderly woman in a cohort sampled during active or convalescent COVID-19. The sample was peripheral blood. In DNA form, the CDR3 reads TGTGCCGTAGACAGGTCTAATGAAAAACTGTTTTTT. Residues: CAVDRSNEKLFF.